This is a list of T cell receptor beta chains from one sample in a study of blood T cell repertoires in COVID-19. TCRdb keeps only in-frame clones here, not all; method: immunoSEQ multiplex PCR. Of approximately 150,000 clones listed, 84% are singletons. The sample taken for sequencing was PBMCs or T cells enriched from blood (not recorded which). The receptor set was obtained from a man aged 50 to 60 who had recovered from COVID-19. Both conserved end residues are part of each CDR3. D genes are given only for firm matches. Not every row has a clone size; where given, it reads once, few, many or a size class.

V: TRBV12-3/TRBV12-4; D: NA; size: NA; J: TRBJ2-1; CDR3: CASSLHSYNEQFF; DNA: TGTGCCAGCAGTTTGCACAGCTACAATGAGCAGTTCTTC
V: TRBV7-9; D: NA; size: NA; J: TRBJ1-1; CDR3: CASSFPGDTEAFF; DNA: TGTGCCAGCAGCTTTCCAGGGGACACTGAAGCTTTCTTT
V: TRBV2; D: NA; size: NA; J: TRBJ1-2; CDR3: CASIGSVYGYTF; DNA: TGTGCCAGCATTGGGAGCGTTTATGGCTACACCTTC
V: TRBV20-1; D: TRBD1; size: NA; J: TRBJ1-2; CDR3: CSASTRGPYGYTF; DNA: TGCAGTGCTAGTACCAGGGGGCCTTATGGCTACACCTTC
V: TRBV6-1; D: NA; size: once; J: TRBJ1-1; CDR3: CASSESGAGNTEAFF; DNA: TGTGCCAGCAGTGAATCAGGGGCAGGGAACACTGAAGCTTTCTTT
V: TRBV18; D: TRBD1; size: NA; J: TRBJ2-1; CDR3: CASSPLGQGQVEQFF; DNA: TGTGCCAGCTCACCATTGGGACAGGGGCAAGTAGAGCAGTTCTTC
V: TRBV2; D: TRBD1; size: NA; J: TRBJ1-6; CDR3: CASSGQGEVSPLHF; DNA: TGTGCCAGCAGTGGTCAGGGGGAGGTTTCACCCCTCCACTTT
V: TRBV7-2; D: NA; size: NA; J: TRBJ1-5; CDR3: CASSLAGWGVQPQHF; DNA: TGTGCCAGCAGCTTAGCAGGGTGGGGAGTTCAGCCCCAGCATTTT
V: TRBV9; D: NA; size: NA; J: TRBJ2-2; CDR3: CASSVDRSPNTGELFF; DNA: TGTGCCAGCAGCGTAGACAGGAGTCCGAACACCGGGGAGCTGTTTTTT
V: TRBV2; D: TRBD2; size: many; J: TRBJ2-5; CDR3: CASSESASGGAGPQYF; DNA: TGTGCCAGCAGTGAATCAGCTAGCGGGGGGGCAGGGCCCCAGTACTTC
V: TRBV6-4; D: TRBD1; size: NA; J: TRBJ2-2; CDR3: CASSGTGSTGELFF; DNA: TGTGCCAGCAGCGGGACAGGGAGTACCGGGGAGCTGTTTTTT
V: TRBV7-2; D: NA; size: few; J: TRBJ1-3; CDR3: CASSSTPSGNTIYF; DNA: TGTGCCAGCAGCTCGACACCCTCTGGAAACACCATATATTTT
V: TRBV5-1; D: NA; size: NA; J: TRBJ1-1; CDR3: CASELGGALNTEAFF; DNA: TGCGCCAGCGAGCTGGGGGGGGCCTTGAACACTGAAGCTTTCTTT
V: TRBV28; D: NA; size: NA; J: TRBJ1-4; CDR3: CASSSEATNEKLFF; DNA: TGTGCCAGCAGTTCAGAGGCAACTAATGAAAAACTGTTTTTT
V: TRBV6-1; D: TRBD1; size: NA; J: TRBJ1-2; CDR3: CASSEEGASGYTF; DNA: TGTGCCAGCAGTGAGGAGGGGGCGTCTGGCTACACCTTC
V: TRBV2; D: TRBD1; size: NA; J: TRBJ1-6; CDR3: CARGKNRGYNSPLHF; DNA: TGTGCCAGAGGGAAAAACAGGGGTTATAATTCACCCCTCCACTTT